This is a list of T cell receptor beta chains from one sample in a study of blood T cell repertoires in COVID-19. This table comes from immunoSEQ multiplex PCR, and its TCRdb copy is limited to in-frame clones, with some not included. The sample records under 250,000 clones, approximately 86% being singletons. Sequenced material: peripheral blood. The receptors were sampled from a woman older than 75 with acute or convalescent COVID-19. Both conserved end residues are part of each CDR3. The D gene is left open where the match is weak. Rows may omit the clone size; those that give it use once, few, many or a size class.

abundance: NA; len: 19; v_gene: TRBV4-2; j_gene: TRBJ2-3; d_gene: NA; CDR3aa: CASSQDLSLGTRSTDTQYF; CDR3nt: TGTGCCAGCAGCCAAGATCTTTCTCTGGGCACACGTAGCACAGATACGCAGTATTTT
abundance: NA; len: 13; v_gene: TRBV5-5; j_gene: TRBJ1-1; d_gene: NA; CDR3aa: CASSSREGTEAFF; CDR3nt: TGTGCCAGCAGCTCCCGGGAAGGGACTGAAGCTTTCTTT
abundance: NA; len: 18; v_gene: TRBV19; j_gene: TRBJ1-5; d_gene: TRBD1; CDR3aa: CASSIRTGGAYKNQPQHF; CDR3nt: TGTGCCAGTAGTATACGGACAGGGGGCGCCTACAAAAATCAGCCCCAGCATTTT
abundance: NA; len: 13; v_gene: TRBV27; j_gene: TRBJ1-5; d_gene: NA; CDR3aa: CASRRNSNQPQHF; CDR3nt: TGTGCCAGCAGGAGGAACAGCAATCAGCCCCAGCATTTT
abundance: NA; len: 19; v_gene: TRBV27; j_gene: TRBJ1-6; d_gene: TRBD1; CDR3aa: CASSTTGTGSLAYNSPLHF; CDR3nt: TGTGCCAGCAGTACTACCGGGACAGGCTCATTGGCCTATAATTCACCCCTCCACTTT
abundance: NA; len: 15; v_gene: TRBV6-5; j_gene: TRBJ2-1; d_gene: TRBD1; CDR3aa: CASSFFPGQGNEQFF; CDR3nt: TGTGCCAGCAGTTTCTTCCCCGGACAGGGGAATGAGCAGTTCTTC
abundance: NA; len: 15; v_gene: TRBV4-3; j_gene: TRBJ1-1; d_gene: NA; CDR3aa: CASSQAGEGNTEAFF; CDR3nt: TGCGCCAGCAGCCAAGCTGGGGAGGGTAACACTGAAGCTTTCTTT
abundance: once; len: 14; v_gene: TRBV7-2; j_gene: TRBJ1-6; d_gene: NA; CDR3aa: CASSLGDYNSPLHF; CDR3nt: TGTGCCAGCAGCTTGGGAGATTATAATTCACCCCTCCACTTT
abundance: NA; len: 13; v_gene: TRBV6-5; j_gene: TRBJ2-7; d_gene: TRBD2; CDR3aa: CASGLAISYEQYF; CDR3nt: TGTGCCAGCGGACTAGCCATCTCCTACGAGCAGTACTTC
abundance: NA; len: 15; v_gene: TRBV7-9; j_gene: TRBJ2-5; d_gene: TRBD2; CDR3aa: CASSYGTSGQETQYF; CDR3nt: TGTGCCAGCAGCTATGGGACTAGCGGGCAAGAGACCCAGTACTTC
abundance: NA; len: 12; v_gene: TRBV2; j_gene: TRBJ1-2; d_gene: NA; CDR3aa: CASSGQNYGYTF; CDR3nt: TGTGCCAGCAGTGGGCAAAACTATGGCTACACCTTC
abundance: NA; len: 16; v_gene: TRBV5-4; j_gene: TRBJ2-1; d_gene: TRBD2; CDR3aa: CASSQGASGGVREQFF; CDR3nt: TGTGCCAGCAGCCAGGGAGCTAGCGGGGGGGTAAGGGAGCAGTTCTTC
abundance: NA; len: 15; v_gene: TRBV18; j_gene: TRBJ1-6; d_gene: NA; CDR3aa: CASSPGSSYNSPLHF; CDR3nt: TGTGCCAGCTCACCAGGGAGCTCCTATAATTCACCCCTCCACTTT
abundance: NA; len: 15; v_gene: TRBV6-4; j_gene: TRBJ1-2; d_gene: NA; CDR3aa: CASSDSGVKGYGYTF; CDR3nt: TGTGCCAGCAGTGACTCCGGGGTTAAGGGCTATGGCTACACCTTC
abundance: NA; len: 13; v_gene: TRBV9; j_gene: TRBJ2-1; d_gene: TRBD1; CDR3aa: CASSARQGNEQFF; CDR3nt: TGTGCCAGCAGCGCCCGACAGGGGAATGAGCAGTTCTTC
abundance: NA; len: 13; v_gene: TRBV29-1; j_gene: TRBJ1-1; d_gene: NA; CDR3aa: CSVESTLYLGAFF; CDR3nt: TGCAGCGTTGAATCTACACTTTATCTCGGGGCTTTCTTT
abundance: NA; len: 16; v_gene: TRBV5-1; j_gene: TRBJ2-2; d_gene: TRBD2; CDR3aa: CASSLGGLANTGELFF; CDR3nt: TGCGCCAGCAGCTTGGGGGGACTAGCGAACACCGGGGAGCTGTTTTTT
abundance: NA; len: 19; v_gene: TRBV10-3; j_gene: TRBJ2-5; d_gene: TRBD2; CDR3aa: CAISERRGEGLAGSGTQYF; CDR3nt: TGTGCCATCAGTGAACGTCGGGGCGAAGGACTAGCGGGGTCCGGGACCCAGTACTTC
abundance: NA; len: 14; v_gene: TRBV4-1; j_gene: TRBJ2-3; d_gene: NA; CDR3aa: CASSPGDRDYTQYF; CDR3nt: TGCGCCAGCAGCCCAGGAGATCGGGACTATACGCAGTATTTT
abundance: few; len: 12; v_gene: TRBV4-3; j_gene: TRBJ1-2; d_gene: NA; CDR3aa: CASSQNGHGYTF; CDR3nt: TGCGCCAGCAGCCAAAACGGTCATGGCTACACCTTC
abundance: NA; len: 14; v_gene: TRBV28; j_gene: TRBJ2-7; d_gene: TRBD2; CDR3aa: CASSPIGGIYEQYF; CDR3nt: TGTGCCAGCAGTCCTATCGGGGGGATCTACGAGCAGTACTTC
abundance: NA; len: 17; v_gene: TRBV19; j_gene: TRBJ1-5; d_gene: TRBD1; CDR3aa: CASSIVQGTASNQPQHF; CDR3nt: TGTGCCAGTAGTATTGTCCAAGGGACAGCTAGCAATCAGCCCCAGCATTTT
abundance: NA; len: 19; v_gene: TRBV9; j_gene: TRBJ2-7; d_gene: NA; CDR3aa: CASIRPSEQPLRPSYEQYF; CDR3nt: TGTGCCAGCATCCGCCCCTCTGAACAGCCGCTAAGGCCCTCCTACGAGCAGTACTTC
abundance: NA; len: 17; v_gene: TRBV7-8; j_gene: TRBJ1-2; d_gene: TRBD1; CDR3aa: CASSPSGTGGPNYGYTF; CDR3nt: TGTGCCAGCAGCCCCTCCGGGACAGGGGGCCCTAACTATGGCTACACCTTC
abundance: NA; len: 15; v_gene: TRBV7-2; j_gene: TRBJ2-1; d_gene: NA; CDR3aa: CASSLRGGKSDEQFF; CDR3nt: TGTGCCAGCAGCTTAAGGGGGGGTAAGTCAGATGAGCAGTTCTTC
abundance: NA; len: 13; v_gene: TRBV12-3/TRBV12-4; j_gene: TRBJ1-2; d_gene: TRBD1; CDR3aa: CASSQDRVGGYTF; CDR3nt: TGTGCCAGCAGCCAGGACAGGGTAGGCGGCTACACCTTC
abundance: NA; len: 16; v_gene: TRBV6-6; j_gene: TRBJ2-1; d_gene: TRBD1; CDR3aa: CASSYRDRGHLNEQFF; CDR3nt: TGTGCCAGCAGTTATAGAGACAGGGGGCACCTCAATGAGCAGTTCTTC
abundance: NA; len: 12; v_gene: TRBV19; j_gene: TRBJ1-2; d_gene: NA; CDR3aa: CASSNRDNGYTF; CDR3nt: TGTGCCAGTAGTAACCGGGACAACGGCTACACCTTC
abundance: NA; len: 15; v_gene: TRBV7-9; j_gene: TRBJ2-5; d_gene: NA; CDR3aa: CASSLAWEAGETQYF; CDR3nt: TGTGCCAGCAGCTTAGCTTGGGAGGCGGGAGAGACCCAGTACTTC
abundance: NA; len: 16; v_gene: TRBV7-9; j_gene: TRBJ1-1; d_gene: NA; CDR3aa: CASSFFSGHTNTEAFF; CDR3nt: TGTGCCAGCAGCTTTTTCAGTGGACATACGAACACTGAAGCTTTCTTT
abundance: NA; len: 17; v_gene: TRBV18; j_gene: TRBJ1-4; d_gene: NA; CDR3aa: CASSPTDRRTTNEKLFF; CDR3nt: TGTGCCAGCTCACCAACTGACAGGAGAACAACTAATGAAAAACTGTTTTTT
abundance: NA; len: 13; v_gene: TRBV12-3/TRBV12-4; j_gene: TRBJ2-7; d_gene: TRBD1; CDR3aa: CASTPDRYYEQYF; CDR3nt: TGTGCCAGCACCCCGGACAGGTACTACGAGCAGTACTTC
abundance: few; len: 16; v_gene: TRBV9; j_gene: TRBJ1-1; d_gene: TRBD1; CDR3aa: CASSVDGQGGNTEAFF; CDR3nt: TGTGCCAGCAGCGTAGACGGACAGGGGGGGAACACTGAAGCTTTCTTT
abundance: NA; len: 13; v_gene: TRBV7-3; j_gene: TRBJ1-1; d_gene: NA; CDR3aa: CASSLTRDTEAFF; CDR3nt: TGTGCCAGCAGCTTAACCAGGGACACTGAAGCTTTCTTT
abundance: NA; len: 16; v_gene: TRBV15; j_gene: TRBJ1-3; d_gene: NA; CDR3aa: CATSRDLQGGGNTIYF; CDR3nt: TGTGCCACCAGCAGAGATCTTCAGGGCGGTGGAAACACCATATATTTT
abundance: NA; len: 14; v_gene: TRBV6-5; j_gene: TRBJ2-7; d_gene: NA; CDR3aa: CASSPRGRSYEQYF; CDR3nt: TGTGCCAGCAGCCCGCGGGGCAGGTCGTACGAGCAGTACTTC
abundance: few; len: 15; v_gene: TRBV13; j_gene: TRBJ2-1; d_gene: TRBD2; CDR3aa: CASSVTSGNYNEQFF; CDR3nt: TGTGCCAGCAGCGTGACTAGCGGCAACTACAATGAGCAGTTCTTC
abundance: NA; len: 13; v_gene: TRBV13; j_gene: TRBJ2-7; d_gene: NA; CDR3aa: CASSLQGYYEQYF; CDR3nt: TGTGCCAGCAGCCTACAGGGATACTACGAGCAGTACTTC
abundance: NA; len: 14; v_gene: TRBV7-9; j_gene: TRBJ1-1; d_gene: NA; CDR3aa: CASSLGPMNTEAFF; CDR3nt: TGTGCCAGCAGCTTAGGGCCCATGAACACTGAAGCTTTCTTT
abundance: NA; len: 13; v_gene: TRBV15; j_gene: TRBJ1-6; d_gene: TRBD1; CDR3aa: CATSRDSNSPLHF; CDR3nt: TGTGCCACCAGCCGGGACAGTAATTCACCCCTCCACTTT
abundance: once; len: 16; v_gene: TRBV6-1; j_gene: TRBJ2-5; d_gene: TRBD2; CDR3aa: CASSGRLAGAQETQYF; CDR3nt: TGTGCCAGCAGTGGACGACTAGCGGGGGCCCAAGAGACCCAGTACTTC
abundance: NA; len: 14; v_gene: TRBV2; j_gene: TRBJ2-3; d_gene: TRBD1; CDR3aa: CASSDRGSTDTQYF; CDR3nt: TGTGCCAGCAGCGACAGGGGAAGCACAGATACGCAGTATTTT
abundance: NA; len: 13; v_gene: TRBV7-9; j_gene: TRBJ1-1; d_gene: NA; CDR3aa: CASSSSGNTEAFF; CDR3nt: TGTGCCAGCAGCTCATCAGGGAACACTGAAGCTTTCTTT
abundance: NA; len: 17; v_gene: TRBV11-2; j_gene: TRBJ1-6; d_gene: NA; CDR3aa: CASSLKKNPLLNSPLHF; CDR3nt: TGTGCCAGCAGCTTAAAAAAGAACCCCTTACTTAATTCACCCCTCCACTTT
abundance: NA; len: 15; v_gene: TRBV7-2; j_gene: TRBJ2-7; d_gene: TRBD1; CDR3aa: CASSFGTGGAYEQYF; CDR3nt: TGTGCCAGCAGCTTTGGGACAGGCGGAGCGTACGAGCAGTACTTC
abundance: once; len: 14; v_gene: TRBV4-3; j_gene: TRBJ2-7; d_gene: NA; CDR3aa: CASSQEGGTYEQYF; CDR3nt: TGCGCCAGCAGCCAAGAAGGAGGTACCTACGAGCAGTACTTC
abundance: NA; len: 13; v_gene: TRBV28; j_gene: TRBJ1-2; d_gene: NA; CDR3aa: CASSPTVYDGYTF; CDR3nt: TGTGCCAGCAGTCCGACAGTCTATGACGGCTACACCTTC
abundance: NA; len: 13; v_gene: TRBV11-3; j_gene: TRBJ2-7; d_gene: NA; CDR3aa: CASSPQKTYEQYF; CDR3nt: TGTGCCAGCAGCCCACAGAAAACCTACGAGCAGTACTTC